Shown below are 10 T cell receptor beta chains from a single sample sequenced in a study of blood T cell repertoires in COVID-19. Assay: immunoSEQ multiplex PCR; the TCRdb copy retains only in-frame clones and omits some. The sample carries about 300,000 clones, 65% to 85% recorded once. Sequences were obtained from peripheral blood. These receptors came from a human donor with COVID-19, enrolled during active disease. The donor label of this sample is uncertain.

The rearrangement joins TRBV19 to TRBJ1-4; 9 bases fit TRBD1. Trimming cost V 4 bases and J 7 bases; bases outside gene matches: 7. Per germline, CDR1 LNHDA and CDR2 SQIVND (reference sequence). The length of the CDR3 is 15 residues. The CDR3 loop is CASSTTTGGSEKLFF. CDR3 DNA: TGTGCCAGTAGTACGACGACAGGGGGATCTGAAAAACTGTTTTTT.

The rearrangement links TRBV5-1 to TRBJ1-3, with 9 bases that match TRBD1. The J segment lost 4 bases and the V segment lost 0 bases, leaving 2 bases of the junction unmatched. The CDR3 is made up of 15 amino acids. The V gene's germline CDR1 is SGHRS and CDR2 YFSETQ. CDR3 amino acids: CASSLVQGAGNTIYF. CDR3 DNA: TGCGCCAGCAGCTTGGTACAGGGGGCCGGAAACACCATATATTTT.

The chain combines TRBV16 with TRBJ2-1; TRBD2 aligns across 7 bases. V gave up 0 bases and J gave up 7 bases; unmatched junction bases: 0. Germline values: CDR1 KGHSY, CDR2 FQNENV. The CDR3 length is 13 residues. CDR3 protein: CASSQSGGNEQFF. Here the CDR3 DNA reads TGTGCCAGCAGCCAATCGGGGGGGAATGAGCAGTTCTTC.

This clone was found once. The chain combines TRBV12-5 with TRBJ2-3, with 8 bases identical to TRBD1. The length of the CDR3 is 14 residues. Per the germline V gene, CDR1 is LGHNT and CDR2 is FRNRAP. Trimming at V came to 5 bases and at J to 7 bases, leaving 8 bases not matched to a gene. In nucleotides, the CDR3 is TGTGCTAGTGGTACGGGACAGGCGGCACATACGCAGTATTTT. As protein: CASGTGQAAHTQYF.

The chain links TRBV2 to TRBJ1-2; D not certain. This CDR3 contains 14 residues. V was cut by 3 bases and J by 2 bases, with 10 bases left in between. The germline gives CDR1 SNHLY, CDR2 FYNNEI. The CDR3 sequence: CASSENGGNYGYTF. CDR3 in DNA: TGTGCCAGCAGTGAGAATGGAGGGAACTATGGCTACACCTTC.

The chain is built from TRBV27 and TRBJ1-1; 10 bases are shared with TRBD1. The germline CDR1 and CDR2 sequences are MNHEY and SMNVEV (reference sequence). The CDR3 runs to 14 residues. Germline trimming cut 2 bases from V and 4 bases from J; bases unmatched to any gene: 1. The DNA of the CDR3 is TGTGCCAGCAGTTTACGGACAGGGGGCACTGAAGCTTTCTTT. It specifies CASSLRTGGTEAFF.

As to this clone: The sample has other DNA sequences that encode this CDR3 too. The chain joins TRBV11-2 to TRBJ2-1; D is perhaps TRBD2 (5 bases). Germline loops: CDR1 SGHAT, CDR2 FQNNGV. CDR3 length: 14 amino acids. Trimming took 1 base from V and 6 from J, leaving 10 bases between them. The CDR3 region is CASSLAGKGNEQFF. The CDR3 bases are TGTGCCAGCAGCTTAGCGGGAAAGGGCAATGAGCAGTTCTTC.

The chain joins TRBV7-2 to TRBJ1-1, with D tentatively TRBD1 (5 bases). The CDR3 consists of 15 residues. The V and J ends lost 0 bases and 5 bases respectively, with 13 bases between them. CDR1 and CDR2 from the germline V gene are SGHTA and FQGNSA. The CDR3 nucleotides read TGTGCCAGCAGCTTAGCGCAGGGAGGAAGGACTGAAGCTTTCTTT. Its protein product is CASSLAQGGRTEAFF. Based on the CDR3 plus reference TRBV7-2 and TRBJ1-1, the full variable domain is GAGVSQSPSNKVTEKGKDVELRCDPISGHTALYWYRQSLGQGLEFLIYFQGNSAPDKSGLPSDRFSAERTGGSVSTLTIQRTQQEDSAVYLCASSLAQGGRTEAFFGQGTRLTVV.

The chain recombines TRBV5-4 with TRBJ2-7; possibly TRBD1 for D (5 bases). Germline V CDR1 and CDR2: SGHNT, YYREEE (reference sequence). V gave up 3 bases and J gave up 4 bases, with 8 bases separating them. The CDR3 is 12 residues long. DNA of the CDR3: TGTGCCAGCAGCTGGGGCCCTTACGAGCAGTACTTC. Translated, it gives CASSWGPYEQYF. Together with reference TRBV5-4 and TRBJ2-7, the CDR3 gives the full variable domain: ETGVTQSPTHLIKTRGQQVTLRCSSQSGHNTVSWYQQALGQGPQFIFQYYREEENGRGNFPPRFSGLQFPNYSSELNVNALELDDSALYLCASSWGPYEQYFGPGTRLTVT.

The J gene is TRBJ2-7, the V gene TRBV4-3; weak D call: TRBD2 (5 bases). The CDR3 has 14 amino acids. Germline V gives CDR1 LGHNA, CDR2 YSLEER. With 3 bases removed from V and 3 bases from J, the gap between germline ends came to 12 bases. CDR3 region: CASSHLGANYEQYF. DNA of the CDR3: TGCGCCAGCAGCCACTTGGGAGCCAACTACGAGCAGTACTTC.